A selection of T cell receptor beta chains follows, all from one sample in a study of cytomegalovirus exposure and HLA in healthy donors. Data came from immunoSEQ multiplex PCR; TCRdb stores just in-frame clones and leaves some out. The table records over 200,000 clones, about 79% of them present only once. Material for sequencing was PBMCs. The receptors originated from a male donor in good health and CMV-seronegative. CDR3s include the opening cysteine and the closing phenylalanine or tryptophan. A D gene is named only where the DNA matches it firmly. For some rows the clone size is stated as once, few or many, or as a class when expanded; others skip it.

>TRBJ2-7|TRBV5-4|few|-
CASSLDKGVEQYF
TGTGCCAGCAGCTTGGATAAAGGGGTAGAGCAGTACTTC
>TRBJ2-3|TRBV5-1|-|TRBD2
CASRPRAGERDTQYF
TGCGCCAGCAGGCCCCGGGCGGGAGAGAGAGATACGCAGTATTTT
>TRBJ1-1|TRBV5-1|-|TRBD1
CASSLEGGRNTEAFF
TGCGCCAGCAGCTTGGAAGGGGGCAGGAACACTGAAGCTTTCTTT
>TRBJ2-3|TRBV7-9|-|TRBD2
CASSSGLAGVSDTQYF
TGTGCCAGCAGCTCAGGACTAGCGGGAGTCTCAGATACGCAGTATTTT
>TRBJ2-7|TRBV5-1|-|TRBD2
CASRPSGAYSTEQYF
TGCGCCAGCAGACCTAGCGGGGCGTATTCAACCGAGCAGTACTTC
>TRBJ1-2|TRBV7-2|-|TRBD1
CASSSLDRAVYGYTF
TGTGCCAGCAGCTCCCTAGACAGGGCGGTCTATGGCTACACCTTC
>TRBJ2-5|TRBV28|few|TRBD2
CASSFPDRELAGFQETQYF
TGTGCCAGCAGTTTCCCAGACAGGGAACTAGCGGGATTCCAAGAGACCCAGTACTTC
>TRBJ1-2|TRBV7-3|few|-
CASSSDSYGYTF
TGTGCCAGCAGCTCGGACAGCTATGGCTACACCTTC
>TRBJ2-7|TRBV5-8|-|-
CASSLAPGYYEQYF
TGTGCCAGCAGCTTGGCCCCGGGGTACTACGAGCAGTACTTC
>TRBJ1-2|TRBV7-9|-|TRBD1
CASSLGGDSSLLLYGYTF
TGTGCCAGCAGCTTAGGAGGGGACAGCTCCTTACTCCTCTATGGCTACACCTTC
>TRBJ2-7|TRBV4-3|few|-
CASSQDYGTPYEQYF
TGCGCCAGCAGCCAAGATTACGGGACTCCCTACGAGCAGTACTTC
>TRBJ1-6|TRBV9|-|-
CASSVGQFYNSPLHF
TGTGCCAGCAGCGTAGGACAGTTTTATAATTCACCCCTCCACTTT
>TRBJ1-2|TRBV28|-|-
CASSLSQGTRFGYTF
TGTGCCAGCAGTTTATCGCAGGGAACCCGGTTCGGCTACACCTTC
>TRBJ2-5|TRBV7-7|-|-
CASSLGGPETQYF
TGTGCCAGCAGCTTAGGAGGGCCAGAGACCCAGTACTTC
>TRBJ2-5|TRBV10-1|-|-
CASSDAGETQYF
TGCGCCAGCAGTGACGCAGGGGAGACCCAGTACTTC
>TRBJ1-1|TRBV2|-|TRBD1
CATGDRMGTEAFF
TGTGCCACCGGGGACAGGATGGGAACTGAAGCTTTCTTT
>TRBJ1-1|TRBV10-1|few|TRBD1
CASRAPGTGTFEAFF
TGCGCCAGCAGAGCCCCCGGGACAGGAACATTTGAAGCTTTCTTT
>TRBJ2-3|TRBV27|-|TRBD1
CASGRQGPVTDTQYF
TGTGCCAGCGGCCGACAGGGTCCTGTCACAGATACGCAGTATTTT
>TRBJ1-3|TRBV5-3|once|TRBD1
CARSLELGQGLDTIYF
TGTGCCAGAAGCCTTGAGTTGGGACAGGGGCTAGACACCATATATTTT
>TRBJ2-2|TRBV29-1|-|-
CSAERRPGELFF
TGCAGCGCCGAAAGGAGGCCCGGGGAGCTGTTTTTT
>TRBJ1-5|TRBV5-6|-|-
CASSLVAVPGPQHF
TGTGCCAGCAGCTTGGTCGCGGTTCCGGGGCCCCAGCATTTT
>TRBJ2-7|TRBV14|-|TRBD1
CASSLFPGQGHYEQYF
TGTGCCAGCAGCCTCTTCCCGGGACAGGGACACTACGAGCAGTACTTC
>TRBJ2-2|TRBV27|-|TRBD2
CASSLLAGDTGELFF
TGTGCCAGCAGCCTACTAGCGGGAGACACCGGGGAGCTGTTTTTT
>TRBJ1-2|TRBV5-1|-|-
CASSLAGQSYGYTF
TGCGCCAGCAGCTTGGCCGGACAGTCCTATGGCTACACCTTC
>TRBJ1-2|TRBV6-1|-|-
CASSEALGGVIYGYTF
TGTGCCAGCAGTGAAGCCCTAGGTGGCGTAATCTATGGCTACACCTTC
>TRBJ1-2|TRBV19|-|-
CASSIQGGIGYTF
TGTGCCAGTAGTATACAGGGAGGCATAGGCTACACCTTC
>TRBJ1-2|TRBV6-5|-|-
CASSYTGHNYGYTF
TGTGCCAGCAGCTACACAGGACATAACTATGGCTACACCTTC
>TRBJ1-2|TRBV11-1|-|-
CASSIYPTGENNYGYTF
TGTGCCAGCAGCATCTACCCGACAGGCGAAAATAACTATGGCTACACCTTC
>TRBJ2-6|TRBV19|-|-
CASSTFPSGANVLTF
TGTGCCAGTAGTACCTTCCCGTCTGGGGCCAACGTCCTGACTTTC
>TRBJ1-4|TRBV5-1|-|TRBD1
CASSLRGAGTAEKLFF
TGCGCCAGCAGCTTACGTGGGGCTGGGACAGCCGAAAAACTGTTTTTT
>TRBJ2-1|TRBV4-1|-|TRBD2
CASSPWTSGSSYNEQFF
TGCGCCAGCAGCCCCTGGACTAGCGGAAGCTCCTACAATGAGCAGTTCTTC
>TRBJ2-7|TRBV10-3|-|-
CAISGTDYEQYF
TGTGCCATCAGTGGAACTGACTACGAGCAGTACTTC
>TRBJ2-7|TRBV28|-|-
CASSLWGAGEQYF
TGTGCCAGCAGTTTATGGGGGGCTGGGGAGCAGTACTTC
>TRBJ2-7|TRBV9|-|TRBD1
CASSPDNRGIWDEQYF
TGTGCCAGCAGCCCCGACAACAGGGGGATATGGGACGAGCAGTACTTC
>TRBJ2-1|TRBV6-4|few|-
CASSDGSNNEQFF
TGTGCCAGCAGTGATGGCAGTAATAATGAGCAGTTCTTC